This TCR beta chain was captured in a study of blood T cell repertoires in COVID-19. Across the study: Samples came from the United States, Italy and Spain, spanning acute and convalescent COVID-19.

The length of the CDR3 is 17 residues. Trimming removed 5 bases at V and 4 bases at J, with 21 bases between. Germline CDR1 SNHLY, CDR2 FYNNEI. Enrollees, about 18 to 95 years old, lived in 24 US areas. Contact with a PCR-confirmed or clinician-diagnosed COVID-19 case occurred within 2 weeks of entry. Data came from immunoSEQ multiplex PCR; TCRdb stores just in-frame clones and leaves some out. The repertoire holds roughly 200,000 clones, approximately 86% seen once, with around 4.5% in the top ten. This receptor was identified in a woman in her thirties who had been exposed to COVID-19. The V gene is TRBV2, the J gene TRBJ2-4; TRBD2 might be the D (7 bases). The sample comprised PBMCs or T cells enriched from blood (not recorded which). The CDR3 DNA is TGTGCCAGCAGTTCCCGGGGCGCGGGGGCAAGGAAAAACATTCAGTACTTC. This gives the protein CASSSRGAGARKNIQYF.